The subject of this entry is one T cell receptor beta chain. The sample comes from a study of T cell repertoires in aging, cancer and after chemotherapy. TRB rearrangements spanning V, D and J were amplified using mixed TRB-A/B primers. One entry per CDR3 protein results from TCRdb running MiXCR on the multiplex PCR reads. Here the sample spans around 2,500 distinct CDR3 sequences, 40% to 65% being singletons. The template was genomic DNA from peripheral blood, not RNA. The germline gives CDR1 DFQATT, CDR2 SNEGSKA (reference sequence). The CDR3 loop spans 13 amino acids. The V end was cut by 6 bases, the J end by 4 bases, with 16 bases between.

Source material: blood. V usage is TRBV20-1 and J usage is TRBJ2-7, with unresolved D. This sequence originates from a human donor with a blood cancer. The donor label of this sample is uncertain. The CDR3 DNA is TGCAGTGCCTCCTCTGGGGAATATTACGAGCAGTACTTC. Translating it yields CSASSGEYYEQYF.